The clone carrying this T cell receptor beta chain was picked up one time. The data belong to a study of OX40 agonist ivuxolimab in advanced cancers. Assay used: immunoSEQ multiplex PCR; TCRdb lists only in-frame clones, some missing. Of about 70,000 clones listed, approximately 86% were seen once; the top ten hold about 2.1%. The TCR sequence derives from an adult with an advanced solid tumor such as melanoma, head and neck, liver or kidney cancer. This sample comprised CD4+ or CD8+ T cells sorted from blood, obtained in a trial of the OX40 agonist ivuxolimab.

The CDR3 region is CASSGLAGRAKNIQYF. The CDR3 bases are TGTGCCAGTAGTGGCCTAGCGGGAAGAGCCAAAAACATTCAGTACTTC. The chain links TRBV19 to TRBJ2-4; 9 bases align to TRBD2. The V gene's germline CDR1 is LNHDA and CDR2 SQIVND (reference sequence). V dropped 5 bases and J dropped 0; count of bases not matched to a gene: 5. This CDR3 has 16 amino acids.